A selection of T cell receptor beta chains follows, all from one sample in a study of blood T cells in healthy people across ages. MiXCR, applied by TCRdb to the 5' RACE reads, yields one record per CDR3 protein. The data contain around 670,000 distinct CDR3 sequences, about 30% of them singletons. Sequenced: blood. All receptors come from a woman aged 80 or over in good health. Both conserved end residues are trimmed from each CDR3. The order of the fields is J gene, V gene, CDR3 protein.

J: TRBJ1-5; V: TRBV30; CDR3: AWNTRQGTQPQH
J: TRBJ2-3; V: TRBV5-1; CDR3: ASSYRDSTDTQY
J: TRBJ2-3; V: TRBV30; CDR3: ATPSAKLTDTQY
J: TRBJ1-4; V: TRBV12-3/TRBV12-4; CDR3: ASSSGQGATNEKLF
J: TRBJ2-5; V: TRBV5-1; CDR3: ASSRGTEQETQY
J: TRBJ1-4; V: TRBV12-3/TRBV12-4; CDR3: ASTPGGVNEKLF
J: TRBJ1-2; V: TRBV23-1; CDR3: ASSHWGRGSSIFDGYT
J: TRBJ2-5; V: TRBV20-1; CDR3: SGSEGRETQY
J: TRBJ2-3; V: TRBV4-1; CDR3: ASSPRPGADTQY
J: TRBJ2-3; V: TRBV7-2; CDR3: ASSLARAGGRTTDTQY
J: TRBJ2-7; V: TRBV9; CDR3: ASSVGTAYEQY
J: TRBJ2-7; V: TRBV7-2; CDR3: ASSHGPRGSGYEQY
J: TRBJ1-5; V: TRBV20-1; CDR3: SARVEDYSNQPQH
J: TRBJ1-5; V: TRBV20-1; CDR3: SASPRANQPQH
J: TRBJ2-3; V: TRBV6-1; CDR3: ASSRGTGATSTDTQY
J: TRBJ2-3; V: TRBV20-1; CDR3: SARDPRGAGGTDTQY
J: TRBJ2-6; V: TRBV5-1; CDR3: ASSLGQGAGANVLT
J: TRBJ2-2; V: TRBV24-1; CDR3: ATSDGQGVRTGELF
J: TRBJ1-3; V: TRBV20-1; CDR3: SASSGLLGNTIY
J: TRBJ1-2; V: TRBV12-5; CDR3: ASGLGQGAYGYT
J: TRBJ2-1; V: TRBV27; CDR3: ASSRDRLSSNNEQF
J: TRBJ1-2; V: TRBV1; CDR3: TSSPNPTDPPT
J: NA; V: TRBV7-9; CDR3: ASSPSGEYEQY
J: TRBJ2-3; V: TRBV30; CDR3: AWSPRGGTQY
J: TRBJ2-1; V: TRBV7-2; CDR3: ASSLALALGSYNEQF
J: TRBJ2-3; V: TRBV4-3; CDR3: ASSQDPLGGHAGTDTQY
J: TRBJ2-3; V: TRBV7-2; CDR3: ASSSGTSDVDTQY
J: TRBJ1-1; V: TRBV6-2/TRBV6-3; CDR3: ASRRSEGTEAF
J: TRBJ1-5; V: TRBV12-3/TRBV12-4; CDR3: ASGYLFSNQPQH
J: TRBJ2-4; V: TRBV5-1; CDR3: ASSLEAGTKNIQY
J: TRBJ2-3; V: TRBV12-3/TRBV12-4; CDR3: ASSPSGGRTDTQY
J: TRBJ1-1; V: TRBV20-1; CDR3: SAAGMSWRGPEAF
J: TRBJ1-1; V: TRBV7-9; CDR3: ASSHRQGLNTEAF